The source of this T cell receptor (beta chain) is a study of Ad26.COV2.S vaccination and SARS-CoV-2 variants. Whole-study results and caveats: TCR breadth and depth estimates may have understated total T cell responses. Breadth, reportedly substantial, characterized the spike-specific CD8+ and CD4+ T cell responses after vaccination. Vaccinated and placebo-treated recipients had similar non-spike TCR breadth.

There are 13 residues in the CDR3. Trimming removed 3 bases at V and 1 base at J, with 6 bases between. Germline V CDR1 and CDR2: KGHSH, LQKENI. This table comes from immunoSEQ multiplex PCR, and its TCRdb copy is limited to in-frame clones, with some not included. This table holds 180,000 or so clones, around 88% found once. In regard to this clone: Its target is unknown. Different DNA sequences within this sample yield the same CDR3.

The V and J genes are TRBV18 and TRBJ1-1, with a possible D match to TRBD1 (5 bases). The TCR comes from a human donor who had recovered from COVID-19. The starting material was peripheral blood, obtained after recovery from COVID-19. The CDR3 DNA is TGTGCCAGCTCACCCGGACAGAACACTGAAGCTTTCTTT. Translated, it gives CASSPGQNTEAFF.